This T cell receptor (beta chain) comes out of a study of T cell repertoires in cytomegalovirus infection. As for the study in general: CMV epitopes that were recently identified and HLA-C-restricted were used alongside well-studied HLA-B-restricted ones.

As for this clonotype: Antigen: not known.

A single record per CDR3 protein comes from TCRdb applying MiXCR to the reads. The table records about 830,000 distinct CDR3 sequences, 32% of them present only once. This clonotype was sampled from a human donor in good health (CMV status not recorded). Some clones in this sample may be carry-over from other donors' samples. The sample in question was cultured CD8+ T cells from PBMCs, obtained from culture after CMV antigen stimulation.

For the CDR3, the DNA is TGCGCCAGCAGCTTGGCACGGACATCCCAAGAGACCCAGTACTTC. Translation: CASSLARTSQETQYF. The V gene is TRBV5-1, the J gene TRBJ2-5, with D possibly TRBD1 on 5 matching bases. V lost 0 bases, J lost 1 base, and 10 bases lay in between. Germline V CDR1 and CDR2: SGHRS, YFSETQ. There are 15 residues in the CDR3.